This T cell receptor (beta chain) was captured in a study of T cell responses to AZD1222 COVID-19 vaccine. Study background: Pooled in the analysis were second doses at about 4 or about 12 weeks. General study results and limits: Baseline antibody screening turned up just a handful of seropositive AZD1222 recipients. In all cases, repertoires were sampled only after the peak T cell response. Spike-specific TCRs gained breadth and depth after people received two AZD1222 doses.

Measured with immunoSEQ multiplex PCR; TCRdb has only the in-frame clones, and not every one. The profile shows 95,000 to 100,000 clones, about 90% of them singletons. V shed 8 bases and J 5 bases; nucleotides not matched to a gene: 6. Germline CDR1 and CDR2: WSHSY and SAAADI. The CDR3 spans 13 residues. With regard to this clone: No antigen is known for it.

The receptor was derived from an adult in good health. This chain joins TRBV10-2 and TRBJ1-1; 9 bases fit TRBD1. Sequencing was performed on peripheral blood, taken on day 0 of AZD1222 vaccination. CDR3 nucleotides: TGCGCCAGCCAGGGACAGGGAGATACTGAAGCTTTCTTT. This sequence encodes CASQGQGDTEAFF.